This T cell receptor (beta chain) was observed in a study of blood T cell repertoires in COVID-19. The overall study: Acute-phase and convalescent COVID-19 samples originated in the United States, Italy and Spain. The analysed material was cDNA or gDNA that came from T cells, B-cell-depleted T cells, or PBMCs.

Original analysis: By means of reference gene primer amplification, nucleated cell counts were estimated. Assay: immunoSEQ multiplex PCR; the TCRdb copy retains only in-frame clones and omits some. D and trimming come from the DNA, and the V and J calls and clone size come from that table. The sample comprises approximately 180,000 clones, 70% to 90% of which are singletons, and about 3.3% rests with the top ten. Germline values: CDR1 LNHDA, CDR2 SQIVND (reference sequence). The CDR3 sequence runs 15 residues, both termini included. Details on this clone: No DNA is shown, since the ends of the CDR3 on it are uncertain; the CDR3 is the one TCRdb lists.

The chain combines TRBV19 with TRBJ2-5; whether TRBD1, the table's D call, matches the DNA was not checked. Input material: peripheral blood. This clonotype was obtained from a man between 60 and 70 years old with acute or convalescent COVID-19. CDR3 amino acids: CASSDRGRFLETQYF.